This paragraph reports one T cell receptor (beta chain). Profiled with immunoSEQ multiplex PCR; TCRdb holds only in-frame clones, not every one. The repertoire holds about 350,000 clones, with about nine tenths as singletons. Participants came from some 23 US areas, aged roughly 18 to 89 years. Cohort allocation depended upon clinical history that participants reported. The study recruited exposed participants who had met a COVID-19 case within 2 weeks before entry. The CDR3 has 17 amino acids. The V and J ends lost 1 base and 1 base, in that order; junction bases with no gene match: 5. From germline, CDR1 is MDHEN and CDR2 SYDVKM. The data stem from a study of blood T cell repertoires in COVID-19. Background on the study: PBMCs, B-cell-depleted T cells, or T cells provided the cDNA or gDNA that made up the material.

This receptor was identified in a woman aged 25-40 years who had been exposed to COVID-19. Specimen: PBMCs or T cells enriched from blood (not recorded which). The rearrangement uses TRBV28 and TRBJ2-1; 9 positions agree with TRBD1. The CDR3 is CASSLSQQGASYNEQFF. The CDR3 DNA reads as TGTGCCAGCAGTTTATCCCAACAGGGGGCTTCCTACAATGAGCAGTTCTTC.